The entry below describes one TCR beta chain. What it binds is not known. At deep level, the assay was performed. DNA at about 200 ng, around 30,000 T cell genomes, went into sorted-subset replicate PCRs. In the study's own analysis: Junction-only sequences without quality scores were provided by ImmunoSEQ, so filtering was different. Clones were read by immunoSEQ multiplex PCR, and TCRdb kept only the in-frame ones, dropping some. For V, J and clone size, that table is used; D and trimming come from the DNA. This table holds roughly 2.6 million clones, just over 90% found once. The sample belongs to a study of shared clonotypes between healthy human individuals. In germline, CDR1 is SGHVS, CDR2 FNYEAQ. This CDR3 is built from 14 residues. V lost 8 bases to trimming and J lost 10 bases, with 21 bases between them. Notes on the study in general: Since donors were few, the genetic and exposure-history diversity represented was limited.

Source material: naive CD4+ T cells sorted from blood. Subset in this sample: CD45RA+ positively selected. The receptor was derived from a man younger than 35 in good health. The chain recombines TRBV7-6 with TRBJ2-1; the D gene is possibly TRBD2 (6 bases). CDR3 bases: TGTGCCAGCGGATACCTAGGGCGGGACTCAGAGCAGTTCTTC. Its protein product is CASGYLGRDSEQFF.